This passage covers 11 T cell receptor beta chains from one sample sequenced in a study of cytomegalovirus exposure and HLA in healthy donors. The primer mix had 60 Vbeta and 13 Jbeta primers. The method was immunoSEQ multiplex PCR; TCRdb's version includes in-frame clones alone and lacks a portion of them. The sample records 200,000 to 250,000 clones, 75% to 85% being singletons. Sequenced input: PBMCs. The receptors were gathered from a woman aged 60-75 years in good health and CMV-seropositive.

The CDR3 DNA reads as TGTGCCACCAGGGCTGGACTAGCGGACTACACCGGGGAGCTGTTTTTT. It codes for CATRAGLADYTGELFF. The J gene is TRBJ2-2, the V gene TRBV15; 10 nucleotides match TRBD2. The J segment lost 3 bases and the V segment lost 6 bases, leaving 7 bases of the junction unmatched. The CDR3 runs 16 residues. From germline, CDR1 is LNHNV and CDR2 YYDKDF (reference sequence).

The V call is TRBV10-2, the J call TRBJ2-7, with a possible D match to TRBD2 (5 bases). This CDR3 comprises 14 residues. V lost 0 bases and J lost 0, with 6 bases in between. From germline, CDR1 is WSHSY and CDR2 SAAADI. This CDR3 is CASSESGSSYEQYF. DNA for the CDR3: TGCGCCAGCAGTGAGTCAGGGAGCTCCTACGAGCAGTACTTC.

The gene calls are TRBV5-6 and TRBJ2-1; D gene unclear. Trimming pared 1 base from V and 0 bases from J, leaving 5 bases between. The CDR3 is made up of 14 amino acids. The V gene's germline CDR1 is SGHDT and CDR2 YYEEEE. The CDR3 loop is CASSLKSSYNEQFF. DNA of the CDR3: TGTGCCAGCAGCTTGAAGAGCTCCTACAATGAGCAGTTCTTC.

V gene TRBV18 combines with J gene TRBJ2-3; D might be TRBD2 (7 bases). In germline, CDR1 is KGHSH, CDR2 LQKENI. The CDR3 covers 14 residues. Between the trimmed V and J ends, which lost 9 bases and 6 bases, there was a span of 19 bases. CDR3 sequence: CASSTGGGADTQYF. The CDR3 coding sequence is TGTGCCAGTTCCACAGGCGGGGGCGCGGATACGCAGTATTTT.

J is TRBJ2-1 and V is TRBV7-9, with unresolved D. The CDR3 is 11 residues long. Germline V CDR1 and CDR2: SEHNR, FQNEAQ (reference sequence). V lost 5 bases and J lost 10, with 9 bases in between. This chain's CDR3 is CASSPLWEQFF. The CDR3 nucleotides are TGTGCCAGCAGCCCCCTATGGGAGCAGTTCTTC. The full variable domain, completed using reference TRBV7-9 and TRBJ2-1, is DTGVSQNPRHKITKRGQNVTFRCDPISEHNRLYWYRQTLGQGPEFLTYFQNEAQLEKSRLLSDRFSAERPKGSFSTLEIQRTEQGDSAMYLCASSPLWEQFFGPGTRLTVL.

The chain is built from TRBV2 and TRBJ2-1, with a weak D call TRBD2 (6 bases). The CDR3 is made up of 13 amino acids. V was clipped by 8 bases and J by 4 bases, with 12 bases between them. The V gene's germline CDR1 is SNHLY and CDR2 FYNNEI. The CDR3 spells CASVVAEYNEQFF. The CDR3 DNA reads TGTGCCAGCGTGGTAGCGGAGTACAATGAGCAGTTCTTC.

This chain links TRBV4-1 with TRBJ2-1; 8 bases line up with TRBD2. After removal of 4 bases from V and 1 base from J, the junction contained 3 bases not matched to a gene. Germline V gene data show CDR1 as MGHRA and CDR2 as YSYEKL. The CDR3 is 15 amino acids. Here the CDR3 reads CASSPTSGSYNEQFF. CDR3 DNA: TGCGCCAGCAGCCCTACTAGCGGTTCCTACAATGAGCAGTTCTTC.

The chain joins TRBV5-1 to TRBJ2-7, with no clear D. There are 15 residues in the CDR3. V lost 2 bases to trimming and J lost 2 bases, with 14 bases between them. Germline loops: CDR1 SGHRS, CDR2 YFSETQ. CDR3 amino acids: CASSFDSEKTYEQYF. CDR3 in DNA: TGCGCCAGCAGCTTCGACTCGGAAAAGACCTACGAGCAGTACTTC.

This clone was observed a handful of times. The V call is TRBV5-5, the J call TRBJ1-2, with D hard to call. The CDR3 has 16 amino acids. V lost 0 bases and J 4 bases, leaving 16 bases between the germline ends. CDR1 is SGHKS, CDR2 YYEKEE, per germline (reference sequence). The CDR3 sequence is CASSLAERLWIYGYTF. The DNA for the CDR3 is TGTGCCAGCAGCTTGGCCGAGAGGTTGTGGATCTATGGCTACACCTTC.

The V gene is TRBV9, the J gene TRBJ2-1; 7 nucleotides agree with TRBD1. With V trimmed by 4 bases and J by 3 bases, 7 bases remained unmatched. The length of the CDR3 is 15 residues. Germline CDR1 is SGDLS and CDR2 is YYNGEE. Here the CDR3 reads CASSRGGQVYNEQFF. In nucleotides, the CDR3 is TGTGCCAGCAGCCGAGGAGGACAGGTCTACAATGAGCAGTTCTTC.

This clone was observed a single time. The junction departs from the called germline gene at one end, perhaps through a read error. The V call is TRBV6-1, the J call TRBJ1-5; D may be TRBD1 (6 bases). The CDR3 runs 13 residues. Germline V gives CDR1 MNHNS, CDR2 SASEGT. CDR3 in DNA: TGTGCCAGCACTGAACAGGGAAATCAGCCCCAGCATTTT. It translates to CASTEQGNQPQHF.